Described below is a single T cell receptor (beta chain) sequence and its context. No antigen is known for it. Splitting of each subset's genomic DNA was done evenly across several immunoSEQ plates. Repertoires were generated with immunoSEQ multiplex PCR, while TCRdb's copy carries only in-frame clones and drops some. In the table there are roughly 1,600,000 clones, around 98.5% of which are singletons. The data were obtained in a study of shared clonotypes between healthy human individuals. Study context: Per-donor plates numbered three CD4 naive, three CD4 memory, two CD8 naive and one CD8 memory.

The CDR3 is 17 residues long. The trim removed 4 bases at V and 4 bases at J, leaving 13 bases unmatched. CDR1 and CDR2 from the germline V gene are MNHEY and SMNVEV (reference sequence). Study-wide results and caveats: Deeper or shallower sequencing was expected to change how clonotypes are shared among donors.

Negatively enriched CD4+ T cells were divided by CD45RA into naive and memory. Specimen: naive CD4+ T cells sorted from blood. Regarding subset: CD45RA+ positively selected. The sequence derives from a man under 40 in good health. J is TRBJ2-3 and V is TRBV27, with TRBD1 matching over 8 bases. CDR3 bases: TGTGCCAGCAGTTCTGTGACCGGGACAGGTCTCCCAGATACGCAGTATTTT. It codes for CASSSVTGTGLPDTQYF.